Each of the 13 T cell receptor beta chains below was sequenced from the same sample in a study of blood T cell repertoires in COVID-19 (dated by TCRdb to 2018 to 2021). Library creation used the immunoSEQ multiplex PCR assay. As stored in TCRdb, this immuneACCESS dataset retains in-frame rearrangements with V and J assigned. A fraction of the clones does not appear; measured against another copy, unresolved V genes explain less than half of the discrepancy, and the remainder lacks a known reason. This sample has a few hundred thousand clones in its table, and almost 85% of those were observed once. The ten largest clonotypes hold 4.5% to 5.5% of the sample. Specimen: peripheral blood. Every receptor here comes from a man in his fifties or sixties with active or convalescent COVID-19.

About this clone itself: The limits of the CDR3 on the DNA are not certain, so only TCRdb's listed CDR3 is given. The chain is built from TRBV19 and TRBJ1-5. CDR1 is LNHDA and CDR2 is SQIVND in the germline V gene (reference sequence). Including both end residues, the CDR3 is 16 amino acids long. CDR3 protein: CASTSGGSLLGQPQHF.

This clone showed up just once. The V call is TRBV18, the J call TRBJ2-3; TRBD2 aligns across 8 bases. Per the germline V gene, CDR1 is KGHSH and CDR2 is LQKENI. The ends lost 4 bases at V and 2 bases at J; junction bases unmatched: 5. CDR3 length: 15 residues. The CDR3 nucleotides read TGTGCCAGCTCACTGTTAGCGGGAACCACAGATACGCAGTATTTT. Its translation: CASSLLAGTTDTQYF.

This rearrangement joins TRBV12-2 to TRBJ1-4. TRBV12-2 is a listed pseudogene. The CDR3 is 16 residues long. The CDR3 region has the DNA TGTGCAAGTCGCTTAGTGGTGGGAGTCACTAATGAAAAACTGTTTTTT. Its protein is CASRLVVGVTNEKLFF.

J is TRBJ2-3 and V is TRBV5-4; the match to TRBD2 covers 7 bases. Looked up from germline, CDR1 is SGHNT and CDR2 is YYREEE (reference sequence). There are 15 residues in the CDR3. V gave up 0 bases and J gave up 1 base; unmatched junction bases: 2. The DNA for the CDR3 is TGTGCCAGCAGCTTGGAGCGGGAACGCACAGATACGCAGTATTTT. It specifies CASSLERERTDTQYF.

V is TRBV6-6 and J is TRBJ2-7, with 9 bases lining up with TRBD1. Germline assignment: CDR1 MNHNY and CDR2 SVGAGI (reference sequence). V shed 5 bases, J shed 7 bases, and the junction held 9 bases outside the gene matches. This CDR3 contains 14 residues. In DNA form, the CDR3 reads TGTGCCAGCAGTCGACAGGGGGGAGGAGGTGAGCAGTACTTC. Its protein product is CASSRQGGGGEQYF.

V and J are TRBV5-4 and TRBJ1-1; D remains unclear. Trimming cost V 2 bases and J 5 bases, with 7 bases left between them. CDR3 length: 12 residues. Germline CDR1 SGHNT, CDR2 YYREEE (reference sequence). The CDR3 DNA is TGTGCCAGCAGCTTCAGAGGAACTGAAGCTTTCTTT. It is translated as CASSFRGTEAFF.

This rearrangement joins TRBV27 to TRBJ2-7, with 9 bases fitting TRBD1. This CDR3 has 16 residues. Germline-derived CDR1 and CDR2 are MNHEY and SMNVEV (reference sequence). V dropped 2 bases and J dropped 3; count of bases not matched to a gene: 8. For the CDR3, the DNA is TGTGCCAGCAGTTTAGAAGGGACAGGGAATCTCTACGAGCAGTACTTC. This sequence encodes CASSLEGTGNLYEQYF.

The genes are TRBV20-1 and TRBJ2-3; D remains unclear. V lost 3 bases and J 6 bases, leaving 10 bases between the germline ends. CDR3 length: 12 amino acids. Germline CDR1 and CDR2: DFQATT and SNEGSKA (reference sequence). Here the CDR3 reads CSASLRSDTQYF. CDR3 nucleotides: TGCAGTGCTAGTTTACGGTCGGATACGCAGTATTTT.

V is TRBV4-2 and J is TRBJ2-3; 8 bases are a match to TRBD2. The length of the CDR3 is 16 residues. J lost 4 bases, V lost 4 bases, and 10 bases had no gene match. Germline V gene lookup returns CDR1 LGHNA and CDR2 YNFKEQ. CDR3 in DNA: TGTGCCAGCAGCCCCGCGGCCGGGAGGGCCCCAGATACGCAGTATTTT. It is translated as CASSPAAGRAPDTQYF.

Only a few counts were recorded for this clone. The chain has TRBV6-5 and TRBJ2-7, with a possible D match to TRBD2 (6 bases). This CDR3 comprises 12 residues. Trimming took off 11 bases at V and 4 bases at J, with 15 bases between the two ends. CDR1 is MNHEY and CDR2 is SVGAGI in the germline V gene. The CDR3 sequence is CASRGSGYEQYF. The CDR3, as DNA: TGTGCCTCACGGGGGTCGGGGTACGAGCAGTACTTC.

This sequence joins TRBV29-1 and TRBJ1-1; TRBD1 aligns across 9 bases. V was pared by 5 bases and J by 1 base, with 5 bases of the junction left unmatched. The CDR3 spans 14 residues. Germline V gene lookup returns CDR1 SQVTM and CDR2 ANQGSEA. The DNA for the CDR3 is TGCAGCGTTTTACCGGGACAGGGGAACACTGAAGCTTTCTTT. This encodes CSVLPGQGNTEAFF.

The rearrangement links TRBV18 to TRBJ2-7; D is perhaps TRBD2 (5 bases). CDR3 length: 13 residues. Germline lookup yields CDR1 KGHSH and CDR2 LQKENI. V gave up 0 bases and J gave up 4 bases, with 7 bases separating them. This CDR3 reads CASSPPGAYEQYF. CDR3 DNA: TGTGCCAGCTCACCACCGGGAGCTTACGAGCAGTACTTC. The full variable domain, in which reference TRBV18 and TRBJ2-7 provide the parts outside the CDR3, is NAGVMQNPRHLVRRRGQEARLRCSPMKGHSHVYWYRQLPEEGLKFMVYLQKENIIDESGMPKERFSAEFPKEGPSILRIQQVVRGDSAAYFCASSPPGAYEQYFGPGTRLTVT.

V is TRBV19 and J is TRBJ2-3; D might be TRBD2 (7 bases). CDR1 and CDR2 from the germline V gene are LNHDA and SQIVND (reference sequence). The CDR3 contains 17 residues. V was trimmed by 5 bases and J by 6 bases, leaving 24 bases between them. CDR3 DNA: TGTGCCAGTAGTTCCTCGGGGGGCCGTCTCCTGCGGGATACGCAGTATTTT. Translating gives CASSSSGGRLLRDTQYF.